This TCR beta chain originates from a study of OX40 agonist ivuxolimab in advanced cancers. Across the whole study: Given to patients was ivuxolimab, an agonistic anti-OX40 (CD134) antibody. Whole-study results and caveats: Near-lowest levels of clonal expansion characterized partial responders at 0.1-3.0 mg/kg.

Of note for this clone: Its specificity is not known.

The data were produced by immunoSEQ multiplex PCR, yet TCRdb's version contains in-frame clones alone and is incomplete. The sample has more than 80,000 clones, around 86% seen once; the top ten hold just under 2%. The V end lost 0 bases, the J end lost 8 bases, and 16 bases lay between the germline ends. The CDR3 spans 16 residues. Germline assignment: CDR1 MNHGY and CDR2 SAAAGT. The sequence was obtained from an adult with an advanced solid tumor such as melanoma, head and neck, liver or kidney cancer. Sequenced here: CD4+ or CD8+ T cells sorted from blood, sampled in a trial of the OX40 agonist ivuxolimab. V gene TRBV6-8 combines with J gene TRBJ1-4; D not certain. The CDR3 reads CASSYSGGGKGEKLFF. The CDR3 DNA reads TGTGCCAGCAGTTACTCGGGAGGTGGGAAAGGGGAAAAACTGTTTTTT.